This entry lists 9 T cell receptor beta chains sequenced from one sample in a study of T cell responses to AZD1222 COVID-19 vaccine. Sequenced by immunoSEQ multiplex PCR; TCRdb stores in-frame clones only, minus some. The data show over 150,000 clones, 85% to 90% seen once. The sequences come from peripheral blood, collected on day 0 of AZD1222 vaccination. The receptor set was obtained from an adult in good health.

For the CDR3, the DNA is TGCGCCAGCAGACAGGATAATTCACCCCTCCACTTT. This sequence encodes CASRQDNSPLHF. The chain links TRBV5-1 to TRBJ1-6, with D perhaps TRBD1 (5 bases). Germline assignment: CDR1 SGHRS and CDR2 YFSETQ. The CDR3 totals 12 residues. The V end was cut by 5 bases, the J end by 5 bases, with 5 bases between.

The chain is built from TRBV19 and TRBJ2-5, with TRBD2 as a possible D gene (5 bases). CDR1 and CDR2 (germline): LNHDA, SQIVND (reference sequence). With 7 bases removed from V and 2 bases from J, the gap between germline ends came to 11 bases. The CDR3 consists of 13 residues. The CDR3 DNA follows: TGTGCCAGTAACTCGGGGAGTCAAGAGACCCAGTACTTC. Protein product: CASNSGSQETQYF. Based on the CDR3 plus reference TRBV19 and TRBJ2-5, the full variable domain is DGGITQSPKYLFRKEGQNVTLSCEQNLNHDAMYWYRQDPGQGLRLIYYSQIVNDFQKGDIAEGYSVSREKKESFPLTVTSAQKNPTAFYLCASNSGSQETQYFGPGTRLLVL.

V usage is TRBV24-1 and J usage is TRBJ1-2; a possible D gene is TRBD1 (6 bases). The ends were cut back, 4 bases at V and 4 bases at J, with 21 bases in the middle. The CDR3 is made up of 17 amino acids. In germline, CDR1 is KGHDR, CDR2 SFDVKD. This CDR3 is CATSEGAFTSSIYGYTF. The CDR3 nucleotides read TGTGCCACCAGTGAGGGGGCCTTCACCTCTTCGATCTATGGCTACACCTTC.

The CDR3 protein is CASSLGDGSGYGYTF. DNA of the CDR3: TGTGCCAGCAGTTTAGGCGATGGATCGGGCTATGGCTACACCTTC. This chain joins TRBV28 and TRBJ1-2; D gene unclear. Looked up from germline, CDR1 is MDHEN and CDR2 is SYDVKM. V shed 2 bases and J shed 4 bases, with 14 bases lying between them. The CDR3 loop spans 15 amino acids.

The V call is TRBV7-2, the J call TRBJ2-5; 16 bases are shared with TRBD2. Trimming at V came to 4 bases and at J to 5 bases, leaving 10 bases not matched to a gene. There are 18 residues in the CDR3. CDR1 SGHTA and CDR2 FQGNSA come from the germline V gene. The CDR3 reads CASSSGLAGGRFGETQYF. CDR3 DNA sequence: TGTGCCAGCAGCTCGGGACTAGCGGGGGGGCGCTTCGGTGAGACCCAGTACTTC. Full variable domain (rest looked up from reference TRBV7-2 and TRBJ2-5): GAGVSQSPSNKVTEKGKDVELRCDPISGHTALYWYRQSLGQGLEFLIYFQGNSAPDKSGLPSDRFSAERTGGSVSTLTIQRTQQEDSAVYLCASSSGLAGGRFGETQYFGPGTRLLVL.

CDR3 coding DNA: TGTGCCAGTAGACTAGCGGATAACACCGGGGAGCTGTTTTTT. Amino acids: CASRLADNTGELFF. This chain connects TRBV19 to TRBJ2-2, with TRBD2 identical over 8 bases. V lost 6 bases to trimming and J lost 2 bases; unmatched junction nucleotides: 2. This CDR3 is 14 amino acids long. CDR1 LNHDA and CDR2 SQIVND come from the germline V gene (reference sequence).

This rearrangement joins TRBV6-5 to TRBJ2-2; no reliable D call. The CDR3 loop spans 15 amino acids. Germline CDR1 is MNHEY and CDR2 is SVGAGI. The ends were cut back, 8 bases at V and 1 base at J, with 14 bases in the middle. The CDR3 DNA sequence: TGTGCCAGCCGAGTCTTCTCAGTGAACACCGGGGAGCTGTTTTTT. Protein: CASRVFSVNTGELFF.

CDR3 amino acids: CASSITGSTGELFF. CDR3 bases: TGTGCCAGTAGCATAACAGGGTCTACCGGGGAGCTGTTTTTT. The chain is built from TRBV19 and TRBJ2-2; perhaps TRBD1 as D (6 bases). V lost 6 bases and J 5 bases, leaving 13 bases between the germline ends. CDR1 LNHDA and CDR2 SQIVND come from the germline V gene (reference sequence). This CDR3 is 14 amino acids long.

This chain links TRBV7-9 with TRBJ1-1; D call uncertain. This CDR3 spans 13 amino acids. V dropped 2 bases and J dropped 6 bases, with 10 bases sitting between them. Germline-derived CDR1 and CDR2 are SEHNR and FQNEAQ (reference sequence). The CDR3 loop is CASSLYGEPEAFF. The CDR3 nucleotides are TGTGCCAGCAGCTTATACGGTGAACCTGAAGCTTTCTTT.